These T cell receptor beta chains were read from a single sample in a study of T cells after yellow fever vaccination. TCRdb fed the 5' RACE reads into MiXCR, producing one record per CDR3 protein. This table holds 200,000 to 300,000 distinct CDR3 sequences, 6% to 8% found once. Source: CD4+ T cells sorted from PBMCs, taken on the day of the yellow fever booster vaccination. The source is a young man who received the YFV17D yellow fever vaccine. The CDR3 runs from the conserved cysteine through the conserved F or W. Each record gives: CDR3 protein, CDR3 DNA, D gene, V gene, clone size, J gene, CDR3 length. A D gene is named only where the DNA matches it firmly. The size of a clone is reported for some rows only, either as once, few or many, or as a class for expanded clones.

CDR3 protein: CASSEEAASGVGETQYF; CDR3 DNA: TGTGCCAGCAGTGAAGAAGCCGCTAGCGGGGTGGGAGAGACCCAGTACTTC; D gene: TRBD2; V gene: TRBV2; clone size: NA; J gene: TRBJ2-5; CDR3 length: 17
CDR3 protein: CASSLGSWETQYF; CDR3 DNA: TGCGCCAGCAGCCTAGGAAGTTGGGAGACCCAGTACTTC; D gene: NA; V gene: TRBV5-1; clone size: NA; J gene: TRBJ2-5; CDR3 length: 13
CDR3 protein: CATSGAKRHEREGSTDTQYF; CDR3 DNA: TGTGCCACCAGCGGAGCTAAACGACACGAGCGGGAGGGAAGCACAGATACGCAGTATTTT; D gene: TRBD2; V gene: TRBV15; clone size: few; J gene: TRBJ2-3; CDR3 length: 20
CDR3 protein: CASSFGTYLGEQYF; CDR3 DNA: TGTGCCAGCAGTTTCGGAACTTACTTGGGGGAGCAGTACTTC; D gene: NA; V gene: TRBV28; clone size: NA; J gene: TRBJ2-7; CDR3 length: 14
CDR3 protein: CASSYRDTVARGYTF; CDR3 DNA: TGTGCCAGCAGCTACCGTGACACGGTGGCTCGCGGCTACACCTTC; D gene: NA; V gene: TRBV7-8; clone size: NA; J gene: TRBJ1-2; CDR3 length: 15
CDR3 protein: CSAGDGNKHF; CDR3 DNA: TGCAGTGCCGGGGACGGAAATAAGCACTTC; D gene: NA; V gene: TRBV20-1; clone size: few; J gene: TRBJ2-5; CDR3 length: 10
CDR3 protein: CASSPTPVSSNEKLFF; CDR3 DNA: TGTGCCAGCTCACCTACCCCAGTATCATCTAATGAAAAACTGTTTTTT; D gene: NA; V gene: TRBV18; clone size: NA; J gene: TRBJ1-4; CDR3 length: 16
CDR3 protein: CASSTDSFTDTQYF; CDR3 DNA: TGTGCCAGTAGTACTGACAGCTTCACAGATACGCAGTATTTT; D gene: NA; V gene: TRBV19; clone size: few; J gene: TRBJ2-3; CDR3 length: 14
CDR3 protein: CASSEIWTGRAYEQYF; CDR3 DNA: TGCGCCAGCAGTGAGATCTGGACAGGGAGGGCCTACGAGCAGTACTTC; D gene: NA; V gene: TRBV10-2; clone size: NA; J gene: TRBJ2-7; CDR3 length: 16
CDR3 protein: CASSLSVPGGYEQYF; CDR3 DNA: TGTGCCAGCAGTTTATCGGTGCCGGGGGGGTACGAGCAGTACTTC; D gene: TRBD2; V gene: TRBV27; clone size: NA; J gene: TRBJ2-7; CDR3 length: 15
CDR3 protein: CASSWGDYTRQFF; CDR3 DNA: TGTGCCAGCAGTTGGGGGGATTATACCCGGCAGTTCTTC; D gene: NA; V gene: TRBV12-3/TRBV12-4; clone size: few; J gene: TRBJ2-1; CDR3 length: 13
CDR3 protein: CAIRGGGKYNEQFF; CDR3 DNA: TGTGCCATCAGGGGGGGCGGGAAGTACAATGAGCAGTTCTTC; D gene: NA; V gene: TRBV10-3; clone size: few; J gene: TRBJ2-1; CDR3 length: 14
CDR3 protein: CASSPQGTRTDSPLHF; CDR3 DNA: TGTGCCAGCAGCCCCCAAGGGACCAGGACAGACTCACCCCTCCACTTT; D gene: NA; V gene: TRBV4-2; clone size: NA; J gene: TRBJ1-6; CDR3 length: 16
CDR3 protein: CASTPGGAGANVLTF; CDR3 DNA: TGTGCCAGCACGCCCGGGGGCGCTGGGGCCAACGTCCTGACTTTC; D gene: NA; V gene: TRBV7-2; clone size: NA; J gene: TRBJ2-6; CDR3 length: 15
CDR3 protein: CSAGAGQGAYEQYF; CDR3 DNA: TGCAGCGCCGGAGCGGGACAGGGGGCCTACGAGCAGTACTTC; D gene: TRBD1; V gene: TRBV29-1; clone size: few; J gene: TRBJ2-7; CDR3 length: 14
CDR3 protein: CASSAGTGYNTEAFF; CDR3 DNA: TGTGCCAGCAGTGCCGGGACAGGGTATAACACTGAAGCTTTCTTT; D gene: TRBD1; V gene: TRBV12-3/TRBV12-4; clone size: NA; J gene: TRBJ1-1; CDR3 length: 15
CDR3 protein: CASSLGGASLAQHF; CDR3 DNA: TGTGCCAGCAGCTTAGGGGGGGCCTCCTTGGCCCAGCATTTT; D gene: NA; V gene: TRBV7-9; clone size: NA; J gene: TRBJ1-5; CDR3 length: 14
CDR3 protein: CASSITNRATYEQYF; CDR3 DNA: TGTGCCAGCAGCATTACCAATCGGGCAACCTACGAGCAGTACTTC; D gene: NA; V gene: TRBV5-8; clone size: many; J gene: TRBJ2-7; CDR3 length: 15
CDR3 protein: CASSYPGTVHTEAFF; CDR3 DNA: TGTGCCAGCAGTTACCCCGGGACAGTGCACACTGAAGCTTTCTTT; D gene: TRBD1; V gene: TRBV6-5; clone size: NA; J gene: TRBJ1-1; CDR3 length: 15
CDR3 protein: CASTLSGESYNEQFF; CDR3 DNA: TGTGCCAGCACCCTCTCAGGGGAATCCTACAATGAGCAGTTCTTC; D gene: NA; V gene: TRBV7-2; clone size: few; J gene: TRBJ2-1; CDR3 length: 15
CDR3 protein: CASSLQASGVGEQFF; CDR3 DNA: TGTGCCAGCAGCTTACAGGCTAGCGGGGTAGGAGAGCAGTTCTTC; D gene: TRBD2; V gene: TRBV7-6; clone size: many; J gene: TRBJ2-1; CDR3 length: 15
CDR3 protein: CASSLQGAAGNTIYF; CDR3 DNA: TGTGCCAGCAGCTTGCAGGGGGCGGCTGGAAACACCATATATTTT; D gene: TRBD1; V gene: TRBV5-5; clone size: NA; J gene: TRBJ1-3; CDR3 length: 15
CDR3 protein: CASSPAGLAKNIQYF; CDR3 DNA: TGTGCCAGCAGCCCAGCGGGGCTAGCCAAAAACATTCAGTACTTC; D gene: TRBD2; V gene: TRBV3-1; clone size: many; J gene: TRBJ2-4; CDR3 length: 15
CDR3 protein: CSANGGRLINEQFF; CDR3 DNA: TGCAGTGCCAATGGCGGGAGGTTAATCAATGAGCAGTTCTTC; D gene: TRBD2; V gene: TRBV20-1; clone size: few; J gene: TRBJ2-1; CDR3 length: 14
CDR3 protein: CASKRGQRFEQYF; CDR3 DNA: TGTGCCAGCAAGAGGGGACAGCGTTTCGAGCAGTACTTC; D gene: TRBD1; V gene: TRBV6-2/TRBV6-3; clone size: many; J gene: TRBJ2-7; CDR3 length: 13
CDR3 protein: CASSRVGYEQYF; CDR3 DNA: TGTGCCAGCAGTCGAGTCGGTTACGAGCAGTACTTC; D gene: NA; V gene: TRBV28; clone size: many; J gene: TRBJ2-7; CDR3 length: 12
CDR3 protein: CATRQQYYEQYF; CDR3 DNA: TGTGCCACCAGACAGCAATACTACGAGCAGTACTTC; D gene: NA; V gene: TRBV28; clone size: NA; J gene: TRBJ2-7; CDR3 length: 12
CDR3 protein: CASTVGGWETGNEQFF; CDR3 DNA: TGTGCCAGCACCGTTGGTGGGTGGGAGACGGGCAATGAGCAGTTCTTC; D gene: NA; V gene: TRBV9; clone size: many; J gene: TRBJ2-1; CDR3 length: 16
CDR3 protein: CASSLVFSGREETQYF; CDR3 DNA: TGTGCCAGCAGCTTGGTATTTAGCGGGAGGGAAGAGACCCAGTACTTC; D gene: TRBD2; V gene: TRBV5-4; clone size: few; J gene: TRBJ2-5; CDR3 length: 16
CDR3 protein: CAISPAGDEQYF; CDR3 DNA: TGTGCCATCAGTCCGGCGGGTGACGAGCAGTACTTC; D gene: NA; V gene: TRBV10-3; clone size: many; J gene: TRBJ2-7; CDR3 length: 12
CDR3 protein: CASSLEEGTQYF; CDR3 DNA: TGCGCCAGCAGCTTGGAGGAGGGAACGCAGTATTTT; D gene: NA; V gene: TRBV5-1; clone size: many; J gene: TRBJ2-3; CDR3 length: 12
CDR3 protein: CASSLTLGEPYNNEQFF; CDR3 DNA: TGTGCCAGCAGCCTCACCCTGGGTGAGCCCTACAATAATGAGCAGTTCTTC; D gene: NA; V gene: TRBV7-8; clone size: many; J gene: TRBJ2-1; CDR3 length: 17
CDR3 protein: CASTLSWEGRQFF; CDR3 DNA: TGTGCCAGCACCCTTTCCTGGGAAGGCCGGCAGTTCTTC; D gene: NA; V gene: TRBV2; clone size: many; J gene: TRBJ2-1; CDR3 length: 13
CDR3 protein: CASSPRDRANTEAFF; CDR3 DNA: TGTGCCAGCAGCCCTCGGGACAGGGCGAACACTGAAGCTTTCTTT; D gene: TRBD1; V gene: TRBV9; clone size: many; J gene: TRBJ1-1; CDR3 length: 15
CDR3 protein: CASSPFSGRAYEQYF; CDR3 DNA: TGTGCCAGCTCACCATTTAGCGGGAGGGCCTACGAGCAGTACTTC; D gene: TRBD2; V gene: TRBV18; clone size: few; J gene: TRBJ2-7; CDR3 length: 15
CDR3 protein: CASSPTERYQETQYF; CDR3 DNA: TGTGCCAGCAGTCCCACGGAGAGGTACCAAGAGACCCAGTACTTC; D gene: NA; V gene: TRBV2; clone size: NA; J gene: TRBJ2-5; CDR3 length: 15
CDR3 protein: CSALGQTGELFF; CDR3 DNA: TGCAGTGCTCTCGGGCAAACCGGGGAGCTGTTTTTT; D gene: NA; V gene: TRBV20-1; clone size: many; J gene: TRBJ2-2; CDR3 length: 12
CDR3 protein: CASSLAGTVDTQYF; CDR3 DNA: TGCGCCAGCAGCTTGGCCGGGACAGTAGATACGCAGTATTTT; D gene: TRBD1; V gene: TRBV5-1; clone size: NA; J gene: TRBJ2-3; CDR3 length: 14
CDR3 protein: CASSKDRGQDTQYF; CDR3 DNA: TGTGCCAGCAGCAAAGACAGGGGGCAAGATACGCAGTATTTT; D gene: TRBD1; V gene: TRBV7-6; clone size: many; J gene: TRBJ2-3; CDR3 length: 14
CDR3 protein: CASSLGGLAGAYNEQFF; CDR3 DNA: TGTGCCAGCAGCTTGGGGGGACTAGCGGGGGCCTACAATGAGCAGTTCTTC; D gene: TRBD2; V gene: TRBV5-4; clone size: NA; J gene: TRBJ2-1; CDR3 length: 17
CDR3 protein: CASSLQLIGGNSPLHF; CDR3 DNA: TGTGCCAGCAGCCTCCAACTAATCGGCGGGAATTCACCCCTCCACTTT; D gene: NA; V gene: TRBV3-1; clone size: few; J gene: TRBJ1-6; CDR3 length: 16
CDR3 protein: CASSARDTFNTEAFF; CDR3 DNA: TGTGCCAGCAGTGCCCGGGACACGTTCAACACTGAAGCTTTCTTT; D gene: NA; V gene: TRBV12-3/TRBV12-4; clone size: few; J gene: TRBJ1-1; CDR3 length: 15
CDR3 protein: CASENRDRGILRWDHEQYF; CDR3 DNA: TGTGCCAGCGAGAACCGGGACAGGGGAATTCTCCGCTGGGACCACGAGCAGTACTTC; D gene: TRBD1; V gene: TRBV5-6; clone size: many; J gene: TRBJ2-7; CDR3 length: 19
CDR3 protein: CASNPRGTSGRNEQFF; CDR3 DNA: TGTGCCAGTAACCCCCGAGGGACTAGCGGGAGAAATGAGCAGTTCTTC; D gene: TRBD2; V gene: TRBV19; clone size: NA; J gene: TRBJ2-1; CDR3 length: 16
CDR3 protein: CASSLGGRRYNEQFF; CDR3 DNA: TGTGCCAGCAGCTTAGGTGGGAGAAGGTACAATGAGCAGTTCTTC; D gene: NA; V gene: TRBV11-3; clone size: NA; J gene: TRBJ2-1; CDR3 length: 15
CDR3 protein: CASSSGAGGEYNEQFF; CDR3 DNA: TGCGCCAGCAGCAGCGGAGCGGGAGGGGAATACAATGAGCAGTTCTTC; D gene: TRBD2; V gene: TRBV5-1; clone size: many; J gene: TRBJ2-1; CDR3 length: 16
CDR3 protein: CASSLGTGDPPSYEQYF; CDR3 DNA: TGCGCCAGCAGCTTGGGAACAGGCGACCCACCTTCCTACGAGCAGTACTTC; D gene: NA; V gene: TRBV5-1; clone size: many; J gene: TRBJ2-7; CDR3 length: 17
CDR3 protein: CASSIGQETQYF; CDR3 DNA: TGTGCCAGCAGCATTGGGCAAGAGACCCAGTACTTC; D gene: NA; V gene: TRBV21-1; clone size: few; J gene: TRBJ2-5; CDR3 length: 12